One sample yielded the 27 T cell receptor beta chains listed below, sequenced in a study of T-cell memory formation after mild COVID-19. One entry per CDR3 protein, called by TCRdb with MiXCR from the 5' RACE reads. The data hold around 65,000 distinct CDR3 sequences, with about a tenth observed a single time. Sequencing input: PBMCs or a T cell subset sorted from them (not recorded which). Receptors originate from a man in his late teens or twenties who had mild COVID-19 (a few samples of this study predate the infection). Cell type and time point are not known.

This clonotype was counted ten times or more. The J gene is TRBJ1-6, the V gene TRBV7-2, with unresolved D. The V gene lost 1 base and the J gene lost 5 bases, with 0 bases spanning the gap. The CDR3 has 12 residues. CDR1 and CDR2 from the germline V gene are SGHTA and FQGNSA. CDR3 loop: CASSLDNSPLHF. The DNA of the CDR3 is TGTGCCAGCAGCTTAGATAATTCACCCCTCCACTTT.

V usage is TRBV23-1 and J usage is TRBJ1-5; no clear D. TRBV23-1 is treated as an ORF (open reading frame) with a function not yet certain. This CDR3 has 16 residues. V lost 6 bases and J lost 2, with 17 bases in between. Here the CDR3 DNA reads TGCGCCAGCAGCCCAAGGTCTGACAAATGCAATCAGCCCCAGCATTTT. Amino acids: CASSPRSDKCNQPQHF.

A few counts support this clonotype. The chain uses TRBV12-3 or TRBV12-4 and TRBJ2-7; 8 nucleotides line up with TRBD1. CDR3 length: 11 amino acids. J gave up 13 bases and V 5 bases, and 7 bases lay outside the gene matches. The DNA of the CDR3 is TGTGCCAGCAGTCCGGACAGGGTAAATTACTTC. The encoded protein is CASSPDRVNYF.

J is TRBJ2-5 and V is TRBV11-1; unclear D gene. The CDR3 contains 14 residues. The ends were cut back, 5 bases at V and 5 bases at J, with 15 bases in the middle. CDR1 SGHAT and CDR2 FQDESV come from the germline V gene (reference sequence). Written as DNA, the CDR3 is TGTGCCAGCAGCCCGCGGCCGGCCGGGGAGACCCAGTACTTC. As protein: CASSPRPAGETQYF.

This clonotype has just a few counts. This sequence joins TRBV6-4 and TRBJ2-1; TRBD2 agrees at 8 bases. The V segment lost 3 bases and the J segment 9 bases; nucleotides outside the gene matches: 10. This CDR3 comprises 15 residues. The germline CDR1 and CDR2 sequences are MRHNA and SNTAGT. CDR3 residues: CASSELAGPWGEQFF. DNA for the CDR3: TGTGCCAGCAGTGAGTTAGCGGGGCCCTGGGGTGAGCAGTTCTTC.

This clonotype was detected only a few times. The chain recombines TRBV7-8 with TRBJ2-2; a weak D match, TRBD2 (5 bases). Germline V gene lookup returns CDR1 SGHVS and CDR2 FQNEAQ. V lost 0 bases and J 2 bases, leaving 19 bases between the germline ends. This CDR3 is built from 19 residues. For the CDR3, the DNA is TGTGCCAGCAGCTTAGCTCTAGCAGGCCCCCTCTCTAACACCGGGGAGCTGTTTTTT. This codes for CASSLALAGPLSNTGELFF. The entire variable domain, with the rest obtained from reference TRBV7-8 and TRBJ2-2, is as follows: GAGVSQSPRYKVAKRGQDVALRCDPISGHVSLFWYQQALGQGPEFLTYFQNEAQLDKSGLPSDRFFAERPEGSVSTLKIQRTQQEDSAVYLCASSLALAGPLSNTGELFFGEGSRLTVL.

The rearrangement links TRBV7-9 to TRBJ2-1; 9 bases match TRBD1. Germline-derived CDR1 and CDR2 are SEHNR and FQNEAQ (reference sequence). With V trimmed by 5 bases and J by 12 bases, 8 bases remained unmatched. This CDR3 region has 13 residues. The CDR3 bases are TGTGCCAGCAGCATGGGACAGGGCGGGGGGCAGTTCTTC. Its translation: CASSMGQGGGQFF.

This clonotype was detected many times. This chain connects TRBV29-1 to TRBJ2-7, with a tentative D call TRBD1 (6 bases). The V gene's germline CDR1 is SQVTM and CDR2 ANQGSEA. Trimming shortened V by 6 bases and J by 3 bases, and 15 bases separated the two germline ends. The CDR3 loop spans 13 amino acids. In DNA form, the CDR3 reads TGCAGCGTGGCCTCCGACAGGCGCTACGAGCAGTACGTC. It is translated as CSVASDRRYEQYV.

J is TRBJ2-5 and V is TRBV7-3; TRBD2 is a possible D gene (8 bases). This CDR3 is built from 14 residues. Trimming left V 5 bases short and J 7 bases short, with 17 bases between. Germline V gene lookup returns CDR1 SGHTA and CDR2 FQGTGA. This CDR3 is CASSPGRGRMTQYF. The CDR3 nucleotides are TGTGCCAGCAGCCCCGGGAGGGGGCGGATGACCCAGTACTTC.

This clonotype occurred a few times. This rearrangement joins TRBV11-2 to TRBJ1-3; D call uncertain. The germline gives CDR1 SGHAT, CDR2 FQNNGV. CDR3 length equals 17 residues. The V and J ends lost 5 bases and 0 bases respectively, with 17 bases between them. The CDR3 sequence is CASSQTDAASSGNTIYF. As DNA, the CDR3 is TGTGCCAGCAGCCAAACGGACGCCGCGAGCTCTGGAAACACCATATATTTT.

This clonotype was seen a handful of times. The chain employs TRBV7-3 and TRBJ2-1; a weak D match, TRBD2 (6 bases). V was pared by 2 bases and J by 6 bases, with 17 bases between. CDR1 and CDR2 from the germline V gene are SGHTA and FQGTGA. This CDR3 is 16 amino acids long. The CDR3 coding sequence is TGTGCCAGCAGCTTAGCGGGGCTAAGGGCTTCCAATGAGCAGTTCTTC. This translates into CASSLAGLRASNEQFF.

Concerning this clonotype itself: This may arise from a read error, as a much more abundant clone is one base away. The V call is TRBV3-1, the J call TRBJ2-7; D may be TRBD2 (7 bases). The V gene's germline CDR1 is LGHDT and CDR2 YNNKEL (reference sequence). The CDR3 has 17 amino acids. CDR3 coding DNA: TGTGCCAGCAGCCCCGAGATCGGAAAGGGGGGGTACTACGGGCAGTACTTC. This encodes CASSPEIGKGGYYGQYF.

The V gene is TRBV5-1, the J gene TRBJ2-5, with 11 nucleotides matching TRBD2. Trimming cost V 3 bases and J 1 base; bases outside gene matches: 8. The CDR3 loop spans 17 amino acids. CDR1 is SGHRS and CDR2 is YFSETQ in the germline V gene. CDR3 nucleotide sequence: TGCGCCAGCAGCTCCGGTGGACTAGCGGGCTTCCAAGAGACCCAGTACTTC. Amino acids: CASSSGGLAGFQETQYF.

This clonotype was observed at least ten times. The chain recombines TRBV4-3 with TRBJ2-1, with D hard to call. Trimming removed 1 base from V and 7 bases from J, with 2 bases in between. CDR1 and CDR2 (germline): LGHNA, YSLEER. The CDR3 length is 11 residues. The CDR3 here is CASSQGNEQFF. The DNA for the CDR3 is TGCGCCAGCAGCCAAGGGAATGAGCAGTTCTTC.

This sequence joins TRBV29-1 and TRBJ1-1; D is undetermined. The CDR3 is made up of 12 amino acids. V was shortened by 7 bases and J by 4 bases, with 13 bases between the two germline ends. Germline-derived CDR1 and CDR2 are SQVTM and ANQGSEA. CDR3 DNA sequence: TGCAGCGCCCACCTCCCCTCCACTGAAGCTTTCTTT. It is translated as CSAHLPSTEAFF.

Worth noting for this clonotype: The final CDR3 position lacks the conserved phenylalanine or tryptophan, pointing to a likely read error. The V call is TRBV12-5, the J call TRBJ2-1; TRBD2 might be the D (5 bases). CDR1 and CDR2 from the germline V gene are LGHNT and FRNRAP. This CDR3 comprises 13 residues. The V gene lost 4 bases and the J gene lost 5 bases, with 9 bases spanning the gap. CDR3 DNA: TGTGCTAGTGGTTCCTCGGGGAACAATGAGCAGTTCCTC. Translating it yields CASGSSGNNEQFL.

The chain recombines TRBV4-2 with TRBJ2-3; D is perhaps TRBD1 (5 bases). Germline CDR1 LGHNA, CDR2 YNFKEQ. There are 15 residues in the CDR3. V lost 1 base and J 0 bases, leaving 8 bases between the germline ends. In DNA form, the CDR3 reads TGTGCCAGCAGCCAAGGACAGTTAAGCACAGATACGCAGTATTTT. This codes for CASSQGQLSTDTQYF.

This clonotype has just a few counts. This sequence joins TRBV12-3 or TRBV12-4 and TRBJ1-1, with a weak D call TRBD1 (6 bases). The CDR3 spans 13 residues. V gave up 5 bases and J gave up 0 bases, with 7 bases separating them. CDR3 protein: CASSGQLNTEAFF. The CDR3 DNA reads TGTGCCAGCAGTGGACAGTTGAACACTGAAGCTTTCTTT.

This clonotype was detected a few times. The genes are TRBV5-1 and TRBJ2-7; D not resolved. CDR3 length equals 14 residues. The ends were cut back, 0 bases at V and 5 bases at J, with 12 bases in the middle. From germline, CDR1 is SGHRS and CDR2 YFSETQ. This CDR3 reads CASSLGSISNEQYF. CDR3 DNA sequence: TGCGCCAGCAGCTTGGGAAGTATTTCTAACGAGCAGTACTTC.

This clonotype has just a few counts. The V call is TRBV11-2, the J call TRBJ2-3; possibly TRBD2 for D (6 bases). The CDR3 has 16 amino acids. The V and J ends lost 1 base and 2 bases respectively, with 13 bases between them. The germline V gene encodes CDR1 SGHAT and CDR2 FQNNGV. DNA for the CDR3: TGTGCCAGCAGCTTAGGGGACTCTAGAGCCACAGATACGCAGTATTTT. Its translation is CASSLGDSRATDTQYF.

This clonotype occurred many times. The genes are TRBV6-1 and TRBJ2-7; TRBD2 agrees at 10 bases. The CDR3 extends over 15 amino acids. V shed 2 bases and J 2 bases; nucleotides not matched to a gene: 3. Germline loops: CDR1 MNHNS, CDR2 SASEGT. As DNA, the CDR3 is TGTGCCAGCAGTGAACCCGGACTAGCGGCCTACGAGCAGTACTTC. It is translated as CASSEPGLAAYEQYF.

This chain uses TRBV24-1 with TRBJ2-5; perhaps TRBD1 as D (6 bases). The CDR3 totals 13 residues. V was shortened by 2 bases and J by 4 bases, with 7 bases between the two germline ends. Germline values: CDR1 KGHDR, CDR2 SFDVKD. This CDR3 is CATSDWTAETQYF. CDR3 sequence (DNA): TGTGCCACCAGTGATTGGACAGCAGAGACCCAGTACTTC.

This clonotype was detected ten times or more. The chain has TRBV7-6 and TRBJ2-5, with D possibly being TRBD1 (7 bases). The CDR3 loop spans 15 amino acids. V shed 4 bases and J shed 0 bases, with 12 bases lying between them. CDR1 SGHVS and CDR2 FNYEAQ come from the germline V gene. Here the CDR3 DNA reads TGTGCCAGCAGCTGGGCGGGGACAGACCAAGAGACCCAGTACTTC. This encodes CASSWAGTDQETQYF.

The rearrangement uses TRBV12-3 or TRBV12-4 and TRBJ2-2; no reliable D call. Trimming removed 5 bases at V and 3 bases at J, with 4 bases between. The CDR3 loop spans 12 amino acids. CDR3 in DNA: TGTGCCAGCAGTCACTACACCGGGGAGCTGTTTTTT. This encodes CASSHYTGELFF.

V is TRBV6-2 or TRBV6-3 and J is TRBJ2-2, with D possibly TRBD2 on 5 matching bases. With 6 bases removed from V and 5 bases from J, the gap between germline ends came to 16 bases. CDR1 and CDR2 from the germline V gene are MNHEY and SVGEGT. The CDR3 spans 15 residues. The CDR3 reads CASRNRGLQTGELFF. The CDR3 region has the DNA TGTGCCAGCAGAAACCGTGGACTTCAAACCGGGGAGCTGTTTTTT.

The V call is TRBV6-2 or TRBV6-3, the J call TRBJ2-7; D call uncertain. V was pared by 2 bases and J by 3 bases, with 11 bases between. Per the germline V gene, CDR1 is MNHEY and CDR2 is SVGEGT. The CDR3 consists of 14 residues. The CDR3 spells CASSYGQLNYEQYV. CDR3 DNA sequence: TGTGCCAGCAGTTACGGGCAGCTAAACTACGAGCAGTACGTC.

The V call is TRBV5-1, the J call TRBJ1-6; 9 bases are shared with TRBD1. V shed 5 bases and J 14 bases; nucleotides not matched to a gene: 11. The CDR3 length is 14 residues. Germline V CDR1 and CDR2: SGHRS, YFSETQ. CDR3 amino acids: CASSSTGGEEALHF. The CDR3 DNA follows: TGCGCCAGCAGTTCGACAGGGGGGGAAGAAGCCCTCCACTTT.